This T cell receptor beta chain emerged from a study of blood T cell repertoires in COVID-19. Across the study: Samples representing acute and convalescent COVID-19 were sourced from the United States, Italy and Spain.

Assignment of participants to cohorts was predicated upon participant-reported clinical history. Someone with COVID-19 had been met by exposed participants within 2 weeks before study entry. Trimming cost V 4 bases and J 5 bases; bases outside gene matches: 8. Germline CDR1 SGHRS, CDR2 YFSETQ. The CDR3 contains 14 residues. Per the original data handling: Using reference gene primer amplification, nucleated cell counts were estimated. This table comes from immunoSEQ multiplex PCR, and its TCRdb copy is limited to in-frame clones, with some not included. V, J and clone size are those of that table, while D and trimming were read from the DNA. The sample records some 300,000 clones, roughly 86% being singletons.

Material: PBMCs or T cells enriched from blood (not recorded which). The rearrangement joins TRBV5-1 to TRBJ2-5; 7 nucleotides line up with TRBD2. The TCR comes from a woman aged 45-59 years who had been exposed to COVID-19. CDR3 sequence reads: CASSPTGGRETQYF. DNA for the CDR3: TGCGCCAGCAGCCCGACGGGAGGTCGGGAGACCCAGTACTTC.